This T cell receptor (beta chain) was identified in a study of T cells in women clearing cervical HPV infection. TCRdb's table, derived via immunoSEQ multiplex PCR, lists solely in-frame clones and lacks some. The data show around 28,000 clones, and the top ten clones hold 4.2%. In the case of this clone: The read comes to an end 3 residues before the CDR3 does, leaving the germline J gene to fill in the end.

Germline V CDR1 and CDR2: SNHLY, FYNNEI. The V end was cut by 6 bases, the J end by 1 base, with 9 bases between. The CDR3 sequence is 13 residues long. The sequencing sample was made of blood buffy coat. The rearrangement uses TRBV2 and TRBJ1-1; D gene ambiguous. This clonotype was obtained from a woman aged 18-69 years with a cervical HPV16 infection that either progressed to CIN3+ or cleared (not recorded which). The DNA read from the CDR3 is TGTGCCAGCAGGGAGAAGGGGAACACTGAA. Residues: CASREKGNTE. The complete CDR3 sequence is CASREKGNTEAFF. The full variable domain, rest sourced from reference TRBV2 and TRBJ1-1, is EPEVTQTPSHQVTQMGQEVILRCVPISNHLYFYWYRQILGQKVEFLVSFYNNEISEKSEIFDDQFSVERPDGSNFTLKIRSTKLEDSAMYFCASREKGNTEAFFGQGTRLTVV.